The 30 T cell receptor beta chains in this list originate from one sample, sequenced in a study of blood T cells in healthy people across ages. Using a J-beta primer mix together with a sample-barcoded 5' primer, a second PCR was run for 7 to 11 cycles. TCRdb re-called the 5' RACE reads through MiXCR, storing one row per CDR3 protein. The sample consists of under 1 million distinct CDR3 sequences, about 42% of them appearing once. The sample consisted of blood. These receptors were taken from a man in his sixties in good health.

This clonotype is medium-sized within its sample. The chain links TRBV29-1 to TRBJ2-7; the D gene is possibly TRBD2 (6 bases). The CDR3 is made up of 11 amino acids. Per the germline V gene, CDR1 is SQVTM and CDR2 is ANQGSEA. The V end was cut by 7 bases, the J end by 8 bases, with 15 bases between. The CDR3 protein is CSAGDLWQQYF. DNA for the CDR3: TGCAGCGCCGGGGACTTATGGCAGCAGTACTTC.

In this sample, this clonotype turned up many times. V gene TRBV28 combines with J gene TRBJ1-1; D unclear. Trimming took 4 bases from V and 6 from J, leaving 18 bases between them. This CDR3 has 15 residues. Germline CDR1 and CDR2: MDHEN and SYDVKM. The CDR3 is CASSSMTEATSEAFF. CDR3 nucleotide sequence: TGTGCCAGCAGTTCCATGACCGAGGCTACTTCTGAAGCTTTCTTT. Full variable domain (missing parts from reference TRBV28 and TRBJ1-1): DVKVTQSSRYLVKRTGEKVFLECVQDMDHENMFWYRQDPGLGLRLIYFSYDVKMKEKGDIPEGYSVSREKKERFSLILESASTNQTSMYLCASSSMTEATSEAFFGQGTRLTVV.

This clonotype has a handful of counts. The J gene is TRBJ2-5, the V gene TRBV20-1; D unresolved. V was shortened by 1 base and J by 1 base, with 13 bases between the two germline ends. This CDR3 is 15 amino acids long. Germline V gene lookup returns CDR1 DFQATT and CDR2 SNEGSKA (reference sequence). CDR3 loop: CSARAQGRLQETQYF. CDR3 nucleotides: TGCAGTGCTAGAGCACAAGGACGCCTCCAAGAGACCCAGTACTTC.

The gene calls are TRBV7-2 and TRBJ2-7; 8 bases line up with TRBD1. After removal of 5 bases from V and 3 bases from J, the junction contained 9 bases not matched to a gene. The CDR3 is 15 residues long. CDR1 and CDR2 from the germline V gene are SGHTA and FQGNSA. CDR3 region: CASSRTRDRFYEQYF. In DNA, the CDR3 is TGTGCCAGCAGCCGCACCCGGGACAGGTTCTACGAGCAGTACTTC.

This chain uses TRBV20-1 with TRBJ2-1; D gene ambiguous. Trimming cost V 1 base and J 5 bases, with 12 bases left between them. Germline CDR1 and CDR2: DFQATT and SNEGSKA (reference sequence). This CDR3 is 14 amino acids long. The CDR3 DNA sequence: TGCAGTGCTAGAGGTGATGTCCGACACAATGAGCAGTTCTTC. This codes for CSARGDVRHNEQFF.

This clonotype was seen more than once but under ten times. J is TRBJ2-3 and V is TRBV7-6, with a tentative D call TRBD2 (5 bases). Between the trimmed V and J ends, which lost 5 bases and 0 bases, there was a span of 9 bases. The germline V gene encodes CDR1 SGHVS and CDR2 FNYEAQ. This CDR3 spans 14 amino acids. The DNA of the CDR3 is TGTGCCAGCAGCCGGACTCTAAGCACAGATACGCAGTATTTT. It codes for CASSRTLSTDTQYF.

With regard to this clonotype: Germline is not matched at one junction end, which may reflect a read error. In nucleotides, the CDR3 is TGTGCCAGCAGCTTGGACCAGAGCTCCTACAATGGGCAGTTCTTC. It specifies CASSLDQSSYNGQFF. This rearrangement joins TRBV5-6 to TRBJ2-1; D gene ambiguous. The CDR3 loop spans 15 amino acids. Germline CDR1 SGHDT, CDR2 YYEEEE.

The chain couples TRBV3-1 to TRBJ2-7; TRBD2 is a possible D gene (7 bases). The J call is in doubt because the DNA end fits TRBJ2-5 better. This CDR3 contains 15 residues. Germline V gives CDR1 LGHDT, CDR2 YNNKEL (reference sequence). CDR3 DNA sequence: TGTGCCAGCAGCCAAGGGCGGGGGCCTCTGGAGACCCAGTACTTC. This translates into CASSQGRGPLETQYF.

The CDR3 region is CASSQGQTYNQPQHF. The CDR3 bases are TGTGCCAGCAGTCAGGGACAGACATACAATCAGCCCCAGCATTTT. V and J are TRBV6-2 or TRBV6-3 and TRBJ1-5; 7 positions agree with TRBD1. Trimming at V came to 5 bases and at J to 3 bases, leaving 7 bases not matched to a gene. The CDR3 loop spans 15 amino acids. Germline V gene data show CDR1 as MNHEY and CDR2 as SVGEGT.

This clonotype was counted only a few times. The chain joins TRBV6-2 or TRBV6-3 to TRBJ2-4; tentatively, D is TRBD2 (5 bases). The CDR3 consists of 15 residues. From germline, CDR1 is MNHEY and CDR2 SVGEGT. V gave up 6 bases and J gave up 0 bases, with 12 bases separating them. The CDR3 loop is CASRPYGEAKNIQYF. CDR3 bases: TGTGCCAGCAGACCCTACGGGGAAGCCAAAAACATTCAGTACTTC.

This clonotype was recorded only once. This chain links TRBV20-1 with TRBJ1-2, with D perhaps matching TRBD1 (6 bases). The length of the CDR3 is 12 residues. Germline V gene sequence: CDR1 DFQATT, CDR2 SNEGSKA (reference sequence). V shed 2 bases and J shed 8 bases, with 12 bases lying between them. Here the CDR3 reads CSARQGIRGYTF. CDR3 DNA: TGCAGTGCTAGACAGGGGATACGGGGCTACACCTTC.

The chain employs TRBV20-1 and TRBJ2-1; TRBD2 matches 9 bases. Matching the DNA end better, TRBJ2-7 makes the J call doubtful. The CDR3 covers 15 residues. Germline V gene sequence: CDR1 DFQATT, CDR2 SNEGSKA (reference sequence). The CDR3 DNA reads TGCAGTGCTATAGGGACTAGCCCCTCCTACAATGAGCAGTACTTC. It is translated as CSAIGTSPSYNEQYF.

The V gene is TRBV20-1, the J gene TRBJ2-7; D could derive from TRBD1 or TRBD2 (5 bases each). Trimming shortened V by 5 bases and J by 3 bases, and 11 bases separated the two germline ends. CDR1 and CDR2 from the germline V gene are DFQATT and SNEGSKA (reference sequence). The length of the CDR3 is 12 residues. Here the CDR3 DNA reads TGCAGTGCTCGGGGCCAGTTCTACGAGCAGTACTTC. It specifies CSARGQFYEQYF.

This clonotype was seen more than once but under ten times. A much larger clone lies a single base off, so this may be a read error. This rearrangement joins TRBV20-1 to TRBJ2-1; 12 nucleotides align to TRBD2. With V trimmed by 2 bases and J by 9 bases, 8 bases remained unmatched. Germline CDR1 reads DFQATT; CDR2 reads SNEGSKA (reference sequence). This CDR3 has 15 residues. The CDR3 nucleotides are TGCAGTGCTAGAATTGCTAGCGGGGGGGAGGGTGAGCAGTTCTTC. Translated, it gives CSARIASGGEGEQFF.

This clonotype came up a few times. The CDR3 region has the DNA TGTGCCAGCAGCTTAGCGGGCGGAGATCAGCCCCAGCATTTT. This sequence encodes CASSLAGGDQPQHF. The chain employs TRBV7-2 and TRBJ1-5; D remains unclear. CDR1 is SGHTA and CDR2 is FQGNSA in the germline V gene. Trimming stripped 0 bases from V and 5 bases from J, with 8 bases between. This CDR3 comprises 14 residues.

The chain joins TRBV20-1 to TRBJ1-5; TRBD1 might be the D (5 bases). The CDR3 extends over 13 amino acids. Deletions cut 1 base from V and 5 bases from J, with 9 bases between. Germline V gene data show CDR1 as DFQATT and CDR2 as SNEGSKA (reference sequence). Here the CDR3 reads CSARGGAYQPQHF. In DNA, the CDR3 is TGCAGTGCTAGAGGAGGGGCTTATCAGCCCCAGCATTTT.

This clonotype has just a few counts. The rearrangement links TRBV7-2 to TRBJ1-2; weak D call: TRBD1 (5 bases). Per germline, CDR1 SGHTA and CDR2 FQGNSA. Trimming took 2 bases from V and 8 from J, leaving 12 bases between them. CDR3 length: 13 amino acids. The CDR3, as DNA: TGTGCCAGCAGCTTAAGGCAGGGTCACGGCTACACCTTC. Encoded protein: CASSLRQGHGYTF.

The chain has TRBV7-2 and TRBJ2-7, with 10 nucleotides matching TRBD2. Losses at the gene ends were 4 bases for V and 1 base for J; bases not matched to a gene: 4. CDR1 and CDR2 from the germline V gene are SGHTA and FQGNSA. The CDR3 is 15 residues long. The CDR3 coding sequence is TGTGCCAGCAGCTCCTGGACTAGCGGTTCCTACGAGCAGTACTTC. Its translation: CASSSWTSGSYEQYF. Filled out from reference TRBV7-2 and TRBJ2-7, the complete variable domain reads GAGVSQSPSNKVTEKGKDVELRCDPISGHTALYWYRQSLGQGLEFLIYFQGNSAPDKSGLPSDRFSAERTGGSVSTLTIQRTQQEDSAVYLCASSSWTSGSYEQYFGPGTRLTVT.

In its sample, this clonotype was seen a few times. The rearrangement links TRBV20-1 to TRBJ2-1; the match to TRBD1 covers 8 bases. The germline V gene has CDR1 DFQATT and CDR2 SNEGSKA (reference sequence). The CDR3 loop spans 16 amino acids. V gave up 0 bases and J gave up 4 bases; unmatched junction bases: 8. The CDR3 DNA reads as TGCAGTGCTAGAGATCCCGGACAGGGATCTTACAATGAGCAGTTCTTC. Its protein product is CSARDPGQGSYNEQFF.

The J gene is TRBJ2-5, the V gene TRBV6-2 or TRBV6-3; D remains unclear. Trimming cost V 0 bases and J 4 bases, with 9 bases left between them. Germline V gene sequence: CDR1 MNHEY, CDR2 SVGEGT. CDR3 length equals 14 residues. In DNA form, the CDR3 reads TGTGCCAGCAGTTACTCGACGGGTTCAGAGACCCAGTACTTC. It is translated as CASSYSTGSETQYF.

This chain connects TRBV7-2 to TRBJ1-6; D gene uncertain. V was clipped by 6 bases and J by 6 bases, with 9 bases between them. The CDR3 extends over 13 amino acids. Germline loops: CDR1 SGHTA, CDR2 FQGNSA. CDR3 DNA sequence: TGTGCCAGCAGGAAGGACCTTAATTCACCCCTCCACTTT. Translated, it gives CASRKDLNSPLHF.

The sample holds one count of this clonotype. The V and J genes are TRBV24-1 and TRBJ2-2; 9 nucleotides line up with TRBD1. Germline loops: CDR1 KGHDR, CDR2 SFDVKD. This CDR3 contains 15 residues. J lost 1 base, V lost 9 bases, and 5 bases had no gene match. The CDR3 sequence: CATGQGTGNTGELFF. In nucleotides, the CDR3 is TGTGCCACCGGACAGGGGACAGGGAACACCGGGGAGCTGTTTTTT.

The V gene is TRBV5-5, the J gene TRBJ2-5; the D is unclear. Gene TRBJ2-7 matches the end of the DNA better, so the J call may be wrong. Germline assignment: CDR1 SGHKS and CDR2 YYEKEE (reference sequence). The CDR3 spans 14 residues. CDR3 nucleotides: TGTGCCAGCAGCCCAGTGAGGAATCCTTACGAGCAGTACTTC. Protein sequence: CASSPVRNPYEQYF.

This clonotype was recorded a few times. The chain combines TRBV6-4 with TRBJ2-7; D assignment may be TRBD1 or TRBD2 (5 bases each). Trimming removed 10 bases from V and 10 bases from J, with 29 bases in between. This CDR3 spans 15 amino acids. From germline, CDR1 is MRHNA and CDR2 SNTAGT. CDR3 coding DNA: TGTGCCACCGCTAAACAGGCCGCCCCTTTAGCGATCCAGTACTTC. Its protein product is CATAKQAAPLAIQYF.

The chain recombines TRBV3-1 with TRBJ2-2; D is ambiguous. V was pared by 3 bases and J by 7 bases, with 6 bases between. The CDR3 consists of 12 residues. Germline V gene lookup returns CDR1 LGHDT and CDR2 YNNKEL (reference sequence). This chain's CDR3 is CASSHLGGELFF. For the CDR3, the DNA is TGTGCCAGCAGCCACCTCGGCGGGGAGCTGTTTTTT.

This clonotype turned up a few times. J is TRBJ2-5 and V is TRBV29-1; tentative D call: TRBD2 (7 bases). This CDR3 region has 15 residues. Deletions cut 6 bases from V and 1 base from J, with 18 bases between. The germline gives CDR1 SQVTM, CDR2 ANQGSEA. The DNA of the CDR3 is TGCAGCGTCGGTCGGGCGGGGGCACGCCAAGAGACCCAGTACTTC. Translation: CSVGRAGARQETQYF.

In this sample, this clonotype turned up a few times. The chain joins TRBV4-1 to TRBJ2-5; TRBD1 is a possible D gene (6 bases). The CDR3 covers 18 residues. The V end lost 1 base, the J end lost 0 bases, and 18 bases lay between the germline ends. Germline V CDR1 and CDR2: MGHRA, YSYEKL. The CDR3: CASSQGWDTGRYQETQYF. In DNA form, the CDR3 reads TGCGCCAGCAGCCAAGGATGGGACACAGGCAGGTACCAAGAGACCCAGTACTTC.

The rearrangement links TRBV6-2 or TRBV6-3 to TRBJ2-7, with no clear D. The CDR3 runs 13 residues. Looked up from germline, CDR1 is MNHEY and CDR2 is SVGEGT. Trimming stripped 6 bases from V and 7 bases from J, with 16 bases between. The CDR3, as DNA: TGTGCCAGCAGGAGCACAGCCTACAATGAGCAGTACTTC. Protein: CASRSTAYNEQYF.

The chain couples TRBV25-1 to TRBJ2-2; 8 bases agree with TRBD1. Trimming cost V 5 bases and J 6 bases; bases outside gene matches: 11. Germline CDR1 and CDR2: MGHDK and SYGVNS. The CDR3 covers 16 residues. The DNA for the CDR3 is TGTGCCAGCAGTCCTCAGACAGGGGAGAGACCCGGGGAGCTGTTTTTT. This encodes CASSPQTGERPGELFF. The variable domain in full, with the rest retrieved from reference TRBV25-1 and TRBJ2-2, is EADIYQTPRYLVIGTGKKITLECSQTMGHDKMYWYQQDPGMELHLIHYSYGVNSTEKGDLSSESTVSRIRTEHFPLTLESARPSHTSQYLCASSPQTGERPGELFFGEGSRLTVL.

This clonotype was observed a handful of times. This chain links TRBV5-1 with TRBJ2-7; TRBD1 matches at 9 bases. This CDR3 has 15 amino acids. Looked up from germline, CDR1 is SGHRS and CDR2 is YFSETQ. V dropped 6 bases and J dropped 1; count of bases not matched to a gene: 8. The CDR3 bases are TGCGCCAGCACTATTGGCGGGACAGGGTCCTACGAGCAGTACTTC. Its protein is CASTIGGTGSYEQYF. The full variable domain, with the rest looked up from reference TRBV5-1 and TRBJ2-7, is KAGVTQTPRYLIKTRGQQVTLSCSPISGHRSVSWYQQTPGQGLQFLFEYFSETQRNKGNFPGRFSGRQFSNSRSEMNVSTLELGDSALYLCASTIGGTGSYEQYFGPGTRLTVT.